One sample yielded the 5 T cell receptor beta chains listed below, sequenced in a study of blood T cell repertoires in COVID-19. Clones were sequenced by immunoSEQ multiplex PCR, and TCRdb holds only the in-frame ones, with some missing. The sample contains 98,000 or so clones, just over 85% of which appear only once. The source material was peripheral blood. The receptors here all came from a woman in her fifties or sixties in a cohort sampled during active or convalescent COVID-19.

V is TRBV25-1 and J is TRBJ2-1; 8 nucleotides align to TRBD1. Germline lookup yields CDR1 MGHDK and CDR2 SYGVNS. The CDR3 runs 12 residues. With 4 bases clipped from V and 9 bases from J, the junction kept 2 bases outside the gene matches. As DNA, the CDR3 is TGTGCCAGCAGTGGGACAGGGATTGAGCAGTTCTTC. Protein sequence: CASSGTGIEQFF.

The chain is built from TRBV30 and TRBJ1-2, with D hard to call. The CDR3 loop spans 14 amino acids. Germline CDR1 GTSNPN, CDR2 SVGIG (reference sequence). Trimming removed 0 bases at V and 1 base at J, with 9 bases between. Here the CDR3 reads CAWSVPGNNYGYTF. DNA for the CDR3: TGTGCCTGGAGTGTCCCGGGGAATAACTATGGCTACACCTTC.

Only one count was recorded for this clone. The CDR3: CATSRTSGGATGELFF. In DNA form, the CDR3 reads TGTGCCACCAGCAGAACTAGCGGGGGGGCGACCGGGGAGCTGTTTTTT. The chain uses TRBV15 and TRBJ2-2; the match to TRBD2 covers 13 bases. The length of the CDR3 is 16 residues. J was trimmed by 5 bases and V by 2 bases; bases with no gene match: 2. CDR1 is LNHNV, CDR2 YYDKDF, per germline (reference sequence).

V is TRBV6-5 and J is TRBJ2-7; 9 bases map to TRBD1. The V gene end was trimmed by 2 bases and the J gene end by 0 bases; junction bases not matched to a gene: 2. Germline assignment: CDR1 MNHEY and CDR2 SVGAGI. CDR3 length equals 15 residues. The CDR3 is CASSYKGQGSYEQYF. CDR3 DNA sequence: TGTGCCAGCAGTTACAAGGGACAGGGCTCCTACGAGCAGTACTTC.

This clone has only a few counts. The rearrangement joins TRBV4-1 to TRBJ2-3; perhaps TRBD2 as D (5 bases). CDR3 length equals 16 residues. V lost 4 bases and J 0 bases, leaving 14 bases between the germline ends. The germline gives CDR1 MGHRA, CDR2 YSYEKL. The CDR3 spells CASSRGWVASTDTQYF. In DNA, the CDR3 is TGCGCCAGCAGCCGCGGGTGGGTAGCGAGCACAGATACGCAGTATTTT.